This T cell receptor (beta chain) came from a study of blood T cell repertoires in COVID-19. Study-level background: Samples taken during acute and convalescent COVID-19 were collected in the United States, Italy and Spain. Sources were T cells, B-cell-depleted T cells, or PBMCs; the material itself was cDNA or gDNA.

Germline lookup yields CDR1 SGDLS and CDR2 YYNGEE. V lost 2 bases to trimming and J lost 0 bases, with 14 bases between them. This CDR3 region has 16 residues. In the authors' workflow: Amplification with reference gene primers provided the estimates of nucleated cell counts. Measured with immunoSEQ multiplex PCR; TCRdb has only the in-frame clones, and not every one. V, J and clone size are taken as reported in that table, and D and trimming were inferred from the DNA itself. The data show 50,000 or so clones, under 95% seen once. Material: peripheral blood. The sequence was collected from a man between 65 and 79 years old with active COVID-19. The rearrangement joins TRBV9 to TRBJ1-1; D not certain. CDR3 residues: CASSVGPDLLNTEAFF. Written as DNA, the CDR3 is TGTGCCAGCAGCGTTGGGCCCGATTTATTGAACACTGAAGCTTTCTTT.